Shown below are 20 T cell receptor beta chains from a single sample sequenced in a study of OX40 agonist ivuxolimab in advanced cancers. Method: immunoSEQ multiplex PCR; TCRdb's copy keeps in-frame clones and lacks some. The sample gives about 80,000 clones, about 85% of which show up once; 2% to 2.5% is in the top ten. The specimen was CD4+ or CD8+ T cells sorted from blood, collected in a trial of the OX40 agonist ivuxolimab. Source of these receptors: an adult with an advanced solid tumor such as melanoma, head and neck, liver or kidney cancer.

This chain connects TRBV6-4 to TRBJ1-2, with 9 bases matching TRBD1. Germline trimming cut 6 bases from V and 1 base from J; bases unmatched to any gene: 15. In germline, CDR1 is MRHNA, CDR2 SNTAGT. The CDR3 contains 18 residues. In DNA, the CDR3 is TGTGCCAGCAGGCTAGAGAAGGGGGGGACAGGGCGTAACTATGGCTACACCTTC. Protein: CASRLEKGGTGRNYGYTF.

This sequence joins TRBV18 and TRBJ1-1; no firm D call. This CDR3 is built from 14 residues. Germline CDR1 KGHSH, CDR2 LQKENI. V was clipped by 4 bases and J by 1 base, with 10 bases between them. CDR3: CASSQTQRNTEAFF. The CDR3 region has the DNA TGTGCCAGCTCACAAACCCAGAGGAACACTGAAGCTTTCTTT.

This clone was detected once. The chain recombines TRBV6-5 with TRBJ2-7, with a tentative D call TRBD2 (5 bases). V lost 0 bases and J 0 bases, leaving 9 bases between the germline ends. The CDR3 is 15 amino acids. The V gene's germline CDR1 is MNHEY and CDR2 SVGAGI. The CDR3 region has the DNA TGTGCCAGCAGTTACTCCAAACTAGACTCCTACGAGCAGTACTTC. Its protein is CASSYSKLDSYEQYF.

The V and J genes are TRBV7-3 and TRBJ2-3; D is possibly TRBD1 (6 bases). Trimming stripped 4 bases from V and 0 bases from J, with 11 bases between. This CDR3 is 15 amino acids long. The V gene's germline CDR1 is SGHTA and CDR2 FQGTGA. Here the CDR3 DNA reads TGTGCCAGCAGCTCCACCGGACAGAGCACAGATACGCAGTATTTT. It codes for CASSSTGQSTDTQYF.

The chain recombines TRBV5-4 with TRBJ1-2; D is perhaps TRBD1 (5 bases). Trimming pared 4 bases from V and 7 bases from J, leaving 17 bases between. The CDR3 is made up of 14 amino acids. Germline CDR1 is SGHNT and CDR2 is YYREEE (reference sequence). CDR3 in amino acids: CASSGPGGATGYTF. CDR3 DNA sequence: TGTGCCAGCAGCGGTCCGGGGGGAGCCACTGGCTACACCTTC.

The CDR3 here is CASSTSIYGYTF. In nucleotides, the CDR3 is TGTGCCAGTAGTACCTCGATTTATGGCTACACCTTC. V usage is TRBV19 and J usage is TRBJ1-2; unclear D gene. V lost 4 bases and J 5 bases, leaving 8 bases between the germline ends. Germline V gene data show CDR1 as LNHDA and CDR2 as SQIVND (reference sequence). This CDR3 has 12 amino acids.

The rearrangement links TRBV6-5 to TRBJ1-2; D is unresolved. The CDR3 loop spans 11 amino acids. Trimming took off 6 bases at V and 8 bases at J, with 10 bases between the two ends. Germline CDR1 is MNHEY and CDR2 is SVGAGI. The CDR3 DNA reads TGTGCCAGCAGCTGGGGTTACGGCTACACCTTC. It encodes CASSWGYGYTF.

The genes are TRBV6-1 and TRBJ2-5; D tentatively reads TRBD1 or TRBD2 (5 bases each). The DNA matches TRBJ2-7 better at its end, which makes the J call doubtful. The germline V gene encodes CDR1 MNHNS and CDR2 SASEGT. The CDR3 is made up of 14 amino acids. CDR3 bases: TGTGCCAGCAAAATGGGACCACTCTCCTACGAGCAGTACTTC. Translating gives CASKMGPLSYEQYF.

The chain employs TRBV5-5 and TRBJ2-7, with D perhaps assigned TRBD1 or TRBD2 (5 bases each). CDR1 SGHKS and CDR2 YYEKEE come from the germline V gene (reference sequence). Trimming left V 0 bases short and J 4 bases short, with 11 bases between. The CDR3 runs 14 residues. The chain's CDR3 is CASSLGGNVYEQYF. The CDR3 DNA is TGTGCCAGCAGCTTGGGGGGGAATGTGTACGAGCAGTACTTC. The full variable domain, completed using reference TRBV5-5 and TRBJ2-7, is DAGVTQSPTHLIKTRGQQVTLRCSPISGHKSVSWYQQVLGQGPQFIFQYYEKEERGRGNFPDRFSARQFPNYSSELNVNALLLGDSALYLCASSLGGNVYEQYFGPGTRLTVT.

The chain couples TRBV2 to TRBJ1-5, with unresolved D. The V gene's germline CDR1 is SNHLY and CDR2 FYNNEI. The CDR3 is 12 amino acids. Trimming pared 6 bases from V and 12 bases from J, leaving 15 bases between. CDR3 sequence (DNA): TGTGCCAGCAGGGCAGAAGCTATGAGCCAGCATTTT. Its translation is CASRAEAMSQHF.

The gene calls are TRBV19 and TRBJ1-5, with D uncertain. The V and J ends lost 6 bases and 0 bases respectively, with 9 bases between them. CDR3 length equals 14 residues. CDR1 LNHDA and CDR2 SQIVND come from the germline V gene (reference sequence). CDR3 nucleotides: TGTGCCAGTAGACCCGACATTAGCAATCAGCCCCAGCATTTT. It yields the protein CASRPDISNQPQHF.

The J gene is TRBJ1-5, the V gene TRBV19; the D gene is possibly TRBD1 (6 bases). Looked up from germline, CDR1 is LNHDA and CDR2 is SQIVND (reference sequence). This CDR3 is 15 amino acids long. V lost 3 bases, J lost 6 bases, and 15 bases lay in between. The CDR3 loop reads CASSILGAGSQPQHF. CDR3 sequence (DNA): TGTGCCAGTAGTATTTTGGGGGCGGGGAGTCAGCCCCAGCATTTT.

Points on this clone: This sample includes further DNA sequences coding for the same CDR3. This chain uses TRBV28 with TRBJ1-5; no clear D. V was trimmed by 6 bases and J by 0 bases, leaving 3 bases between them. In germline, CDR1 is MDHEN, CDR2 SYDVKM. This CDR3 comprises 12 residues. CDR3 in DNA: TGTGCCAGCAGACGTAGCAATCAGCCCCAGCATTTT. Its protein product is CASRRSNQPQHF.

The chain uses TRBV30 and TRBJ2-2, with D perhaps TRBD1 (5 bases). V gave up 5 bases and J gave up 3 bases, with 16 bases separating them. The CDR3 consists of 15 residues. Per the germline V gene, CDR1 is GTSNPN and CDR2 is SVGIG (reference sequence). The CDR3 protein is CAWRRSRVDTGELFF. CDR3 DNA sequence: TGTGCCTGGCGAAGGTCCAGGGTAGACACCGGGGAGCTGTTTTTT.

The rearrangement joins TRBV5-1 to TRBJ2-6; weak D call: TRBD1 (6 bases). This CDR3 comprises 15 residues. V was clipped by 4 bases and J by 1 base, with 9 bases between them. The germline CDR1 and CDR2 sequences are SGHRS and YFSETQ. As DNA, the CDR3 is TGCGCCAGCAGCCAGGACAGATCTGGGGCCAACGTCCTGACTTTC. As protein: CASSQDRSGANVLTF.

The chain uses TRBV19 and TRBJ2-3; D is unclear. Germline CDR1 and CDR2: LNHDA and SQIVND (reference sequence). The CDR3 covers 14 residues. V dropped 5 bases and J dropped 3 bases, with 12 bases sitting between them. For the CDR3, the DNA is TGTGCCAGTAGTTGGTTAGGTACAACAGATACGCAGTATTTT. This translates into CASSWLGTTDTQYF. Filled out from reference TRBV19 and TRBJ2-3, the complete variable domain reads DGGITQSPKYLFRKEGQNVTLSCEQNLNHDAMYWYRQDPGQGLRLIYYSQIVNDFQKGDIAEGYSVSREKKESFPLTVTSAQKNPTAFYLCASSWLGTTDTQYFGPGTRLTVL.

The table lists this clone with a count of one. The V and J genes are TRBV5-6 and TRBJ2-2; 8 positions match TRBD1. The junction had 2 bases not matched to a gene; V was cut back by 1 base and J by 6 bases. The CDR3 contains 14 residues. The germline V gene has CDR1 SGHDT and CDR2 YYEEEE. Here the CDR3 reads CASSLSGGSGELFF. Here the CDR3 DNA reads TGTGCCAGCAGCTTGTCAGGGGGCTCCGGGGAGCTGTTTTTT.

This chain joins TRBV5-1 and TRBJ2-7; TRBD1 aligns across 8 bases. The V and J ends lost 0 bases and 1 base, in that order; junction bases with no gene match: 6. There are 16 residues in the CDR3. Germline V gene sequence: CDR1 SGHRS, CDR2 YFSETQ. CDR3 bases: TGCGCCAGCAGCTTGGGAGCGACAGGGGCATCCTACGAGCAGTACTTC. Encoded protein: CASSLGATGASYEQYF.

This chain uses TRBV9 with TRBJ2-7; TRBD1 might be the D (6 bases). The CDR3 length is 14 residues. Germline V gene sequence: CDR1 SGDLS, CDR2 YYNGEE. V dropped 2 bases and J dropped 3 bases, with 12 bases sitting between them. CDR3 coding DNA: TGTGCCAGCAGCGTTAGACCAGGGGACTACGAGCAGTACTTC. Translated, it gives CASSVRPGDYEQYF.

The V and J genes are TRBV28 and TRBJ2-5; D call uncertain. In germline, CDR1 is MDHEN, CDR2 SYDVKM. The CDR3 covers 11 residues. Trimming took 3 bases from V and 5 from J, leaving 4 bases between them. DNA for the CDR3: TGTGCCAGCAGTTTGTACGAGACCCAGTACTTC. The encoded protein is CASSLYETQYF.